This TCR beta chain is drawn from a study of prognosis after radiotherapy for stage I lung cancer. Turning to the study itself: After radiotherapy, distant metastases were seen in a handful of patients (median 7 months), and no significant progression was seen in roughly 15. The study's findings and limits: Samples before stereotactic body radiation therapy had more unique TCR clones (median about 9,200 versus 6,500).

The CDR3 extends over 14 amino acids. Trimming removed 1 base from V and 6 bases from J; junction bases left unmatched: 0. Germline loops: CDR1 SGHNT, CDR2 YENEEA. At each of two time points, six milliliters of venous blood were taken. The authors amplified TCR beta CDR3 from genomic DNA using two-round multiplex PCR. Used in first-round PCR were primers specific to each TRBV and TRBJ gene. A second round of PCR was carried out using universal primers. TCRdb re-called the multiplex PCR reads through MiXCR, storing one row per CDR3 protein. There are about 12,000 distinct CDR3 sequences in the sample; roughly 50% occur only once, and around a fifth lies in the top ten. In its sample, this clonotype ranks as medium-sized. Antigen: not known.

The TCR originated in a donor of 50 years or more with non-small cell lung cancer. The starting material was PBMCs, obtained before or after stereotactic body radiation therapy (not recorded which). V is TRBV11-3 and J is TRBJ2-1, with 10 nucleotides matching TRBD2. This chain's CDR3 is CASSLGTSGNEQFF. The CDR3 nucleotides read TGTGCCAGCAGCTTAGGGACTAGCGGCAATGAGCAGTTCTTC.